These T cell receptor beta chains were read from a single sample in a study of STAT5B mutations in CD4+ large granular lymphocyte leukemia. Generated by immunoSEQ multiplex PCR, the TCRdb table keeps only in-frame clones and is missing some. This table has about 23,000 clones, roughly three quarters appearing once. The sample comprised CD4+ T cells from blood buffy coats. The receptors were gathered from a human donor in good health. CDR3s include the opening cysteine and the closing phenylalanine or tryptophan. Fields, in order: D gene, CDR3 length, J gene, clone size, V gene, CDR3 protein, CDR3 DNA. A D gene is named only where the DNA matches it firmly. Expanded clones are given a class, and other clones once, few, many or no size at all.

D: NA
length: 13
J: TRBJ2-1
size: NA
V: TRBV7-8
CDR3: CASSLDRYNEQFF
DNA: TGTGCCAGCAGCTTAGACCGATACAATGAGCAGTTCTTC

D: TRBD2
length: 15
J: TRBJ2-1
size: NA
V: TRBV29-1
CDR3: CSVATLAGVVNEQFF
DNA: TGCAGCGTCGCCACTCTAGCGGGAGTGGTCAATGAGCAGTTCTTC

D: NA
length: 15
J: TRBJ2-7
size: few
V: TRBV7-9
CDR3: CASTLGDTPGDEQYF
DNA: TGTGCCAGCACCCTTGGCGACACGCCGGGTGACGAGCAGTACTTC

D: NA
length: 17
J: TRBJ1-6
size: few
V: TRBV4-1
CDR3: CASSRGTVVPNYSPLHF
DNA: TGCGCCAGCAGCCGCGGGACGGTGGTGCCGAATTATTCACCCCTCCACTTT

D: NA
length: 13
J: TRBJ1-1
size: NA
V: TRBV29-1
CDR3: CSAAAGANTEAFF
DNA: TGCAGCGCCGCGGCAGGAGCCAACACTGAAGCTTTCTTT

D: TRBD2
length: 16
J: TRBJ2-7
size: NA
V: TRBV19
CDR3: CASSVTGTSGSFEQYF
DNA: TGTGCCAGTAGTGTGACCGGGACTAGCGGGAGTTTTGAGCAGTACTTC

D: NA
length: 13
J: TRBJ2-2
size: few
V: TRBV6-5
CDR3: CASSTTRRGELFF
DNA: TGTGCCAGCAGTACCACTAGGCGAGGGGAGCTGTTTTTT

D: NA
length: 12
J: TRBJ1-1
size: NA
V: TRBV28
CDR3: CATFGRAAEAFF
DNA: TGTGCCACCTTTGGGAGGGCCGCTGAAGCTTTCTTT

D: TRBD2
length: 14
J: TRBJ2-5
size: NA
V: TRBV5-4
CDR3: CASSSGLAGETQYF
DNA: TGTGCCAGCAGCTCCGGACTAGCGGGAGAGACCCAGTACTTC

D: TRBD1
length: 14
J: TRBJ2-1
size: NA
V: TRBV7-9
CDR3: CASSPTGIYNEQFF
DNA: TGTGCCAGCAGCCCGACAGGGATTTACAATGAGCAGTTCTTC

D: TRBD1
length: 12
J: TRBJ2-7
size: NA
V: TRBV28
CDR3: CASRQQGFEQYF
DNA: TGTGCCAGCAGGCAACAGGGGTTCGAGCAGTACTTC

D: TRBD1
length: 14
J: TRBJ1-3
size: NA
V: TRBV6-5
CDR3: CASSRTGTGDTIYF
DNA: TGTGCCAGCAGTCGGACCGGGACAGGAGACACCATATATTTT

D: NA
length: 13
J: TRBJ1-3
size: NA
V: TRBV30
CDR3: CAGTTDSGNTIYF
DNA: TGTGCCGGGACGACAGACTCTGGAAACACCATATATTTT

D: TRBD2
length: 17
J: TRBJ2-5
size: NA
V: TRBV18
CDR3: CASSPGLAGDSPETQYF
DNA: TGTGCCAGCTCACCAGGACTAGCGGGAGATTCTCCGGAGACCCAGTACTTC

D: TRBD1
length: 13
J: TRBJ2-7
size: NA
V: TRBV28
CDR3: CASRHRGQDEQYF
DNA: TGTGCCAGCAGGCACAGGGGACAGGACGAGCAGTACTTC

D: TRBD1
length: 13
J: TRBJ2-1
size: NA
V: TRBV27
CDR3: CASSTSQGVRQFF
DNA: TGTGCCAGCAGTACCTCCCAGGGGGTTAGGCAGTTCTTC

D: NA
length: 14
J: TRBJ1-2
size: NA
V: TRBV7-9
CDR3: CASSLGGSPYGYTF
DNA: TGTGCCAGCAGCTTAGGGGGCTCCCCCTATGGCTACACCTTC